The following is a T cell receptor beta chain sequence with its context. Its cognate antigen is unknown. Time point of the sample: patch test 1, 2 weeks after DPC sensitization. This sample's treatment: therapeutic diphenylcyclopropenone sensitization with weekly scalp DPC. V lost 5 bases, J lost 8 bases, and 5 bases stayed unmatched. Germline V lookup: CDR1 SNHLY, CDR2 FYNNEI. The CDR3 totals 13 residues. TCRdb ran MiXCR on the RACE reads and lists one entry per CDR3 protein. The sample carries around 380,000 distinct CDR3 sequences, about 4.8% recorded once. The sample belongs to a study of human T cells and chemical hapten exposure. As for the study in general: Donors were sensitized with 2% DPC on the upper inner arm. Study-wide results and limits: TCRs exceeding 1 in 1000 frequency stayed unchanged with DPC sensitization.

The rearrangement links TRBV2 to TRBJ2-1; 8 nucleotides line up with TRBD1. The input for sequencing was whole blood, taken in connection with sensitization to the hapten diphenylcyclopropenone (DPC). The sequence derives from a woman between 50 and 59 years old with alopecia areata. Some clones in this sample may be carry-over from other donors' samples. CDR3 sequence reads: CASSPQGAHEQFF. The CDR3 DNA is TGTGCCAGCAGTCCCCAGGGGGCCCATGAGCAGTTCTTC.